The rows below give T cell receptor beta chains drawn from one sample of a study of regulatory T cells in long-lasting Graves disease. Each CDR3 protein gets one entry after TCRdb re-called the multiplex PCR reads with MiXCR. The table includes some 220,000 distinct CDR3 sequences, approximately 19% detected once. This sample was also put to use in a study of T cells in Graves' hyperthyroidism and ophthalmopathy.

The sequences come from peripheral blood mononuclear cells (PBMCs), collected at new diagnosis, from a patient treated with antithyroid drugs. Receptors originate from a woman in her 30s with Graves disease. The CDR3 runs from the conserved cysteine through the conserved F or W. A D gene is named only where the DNA matches it firmly. A row's size may be missing; if present it is once, few, many or a size class.

clone_size: many
v_call: TRBV6-1
d_call: -
j_call: TRBJ1-5
cdr3_length: 14
cdr3_nt: TGTGCCAGCAGTGAAGGAGGGAGTCCTCAGCCCCAGCATTTT
cdr3_aa: CASSEGGSPQPQHF

clone_size: few
v_call: TRBV19
d_call: -
j_call: TRBJ2-7
cdr3_length: 12
cdr3_nt: TGTGCCAGTAAAAGCAGGACCTACGAGCAGTACTTC
cdr3_aa: CASKSRTYEQYF

clone_size: many
v_call: TRBV27
d_call: -
j_call: TRBJ2-5
cdr3_length: 14
cdr3_nt: TGTGCCAGCGGGTTCTTGGGGGGCCAAGAGACCCAGTACTTC
cdr3_aa: CASGFLGGQETQYF

clone_size: -
v_call: TRBV7-9
d_call: TRBD1
j_call: TRBJ1-2
cdr3_length: 15
cdr3_nt: TGTGCCAGCAGCCAAGGGCCACAGGGGGGCTATGGCTACACCTTC
cdr3_aa: CASSQGPQGGYGYTF

clone_size: many
v_call: TRBV7-6
d_call: TRBD1
j_call: TRBJ2-3
cdr3_length: 16
cdr3_nt: TGTGCCAGCAGCTTAGGAACAGGGGGAGGAACAGATACGCAGTATTTT
cdr3_aa: CASSLGTGGGTDTQYF

clone_size: many
v_call: TRBV27
d_call: -
j_call: TRBJ1-3
cdr3_length: 16
cdr3_nt: TGTGCCAGCAAGCGAGTTGGGACTACACCTGGAAACACCATATATTTT
cdr3_aa: CASKRVGTTPGNTIYF

clone_size: many
v_call: TRBV27
d_call: -
j_call: TRBJ2-1
cdr3_length: 11
cdr3_nt: TGTGCCAGCAGCTCCCCGGGAAAGCAGTTCTTC
cdr3_aa: CASSSPGKQFF

clone_size: many
v_call: TRBV7-6
d_call: -
j_call: TRBJ2-7
cdr3_length: 14
cdr3_nt: TGTGCCAGCAGCTCTCAAACAGGCTTCTACGAGCAGTACTTC
cdr3_aa: CASSSQTGFYEQYF

clone_size: few
v_call: TRBV7-8
d_call: -
j_call: TRBJ2-4
cdr3_length: 17
cdr3_nt: TGTGCCAGCAGCTTAGCGCGCCACCTCAGAGCCAAAAACATTCAGTACTTC
cdr3_aa: CASSLARHLRAKNIQYF

clone_size: many
v_call: TRBV11-2
d_call: -
j_call: TRBJ1-1
cdr3_length: 12
cdr3_nt: TGTGCCAGCAGCTTAGTCGGTTGGCGAGCTTTCTTT
cdr3_aa: CASSLVGWRAFF

clone_size: many
v_call: TRBV20-1
d_call: TRBD2
j_call: TRBJ2-5
cdr3_length: 14
cdr3_nt: TGCAGTGCTCCGGGTAGCGGGGTCCAAGAGACCCAGTACTTC
cdr3_aa: CSAPGSGVQETQYF

clone_size: many
v_call: TRBV24-1
d_call: -
j_call: TRBJ2-3
cdr3_length: 16
cdr3_nt: TGTGCCACCAGTGACCCCGGACAATACGGCACAGATACGCAGTATTTT
cdr3_aa: CATSDPGQYGTDTQYF

clone_size: many
v_call: TRBV12-5
d_call: TRBD2
j_call: TRBJ2-3
cdr3_length: 17
cdr3_nt: TGTGCTAGTGGTTTGGGCCAAACTAGCGGGGGGACAGATACGCAGTATTTT
cdr3_aa: CASGLGQTSGGTDTQYF

clone_size: -
v_call: TRBV6-1
d_call: TRBD2
j_call: TRBJ2-5
cdr3_length: 16
cdr3_nt: TGTGCCAGCAGTGATATATGGCGGGAGAATCGAGAGACCCAGTACTTC
cdr3_aa: CASSDIWRENRETQYF

clone_size: many
v_call: TRBV7-9
d_call: -
j_call: TRBJ1-1
cdr3_length: 16
cdr3_nt: TGTGCCAGCAGCGAGCACCTCGGCTTCATGAACACTGAAGCTTTCTTT
cdr3_aa: CASSEHLGFMNTEAFF

clone_size: many
v_call: TRBV3-1
d_call: TRBD1
j_call: TRBJ1-6
cdr3_length: 17
cdr3_nt: TGTGCCAGCAGTAACGACAGGGGGTCGGCCTATAATTCACCCCTCCACTTT
cdr3_aa: CASSNDRGSAYNSPLHF

clone_size: few
v_call: TRBV20-1
d_call: TRBD1
j_call: TRBJ1-4
cdr3_length: 15
cdr3_nt: TGCAGTGCCATCTTTTACCAGGGGGTGCGTGAAAAACTGTTTTTT
cdr3_aa: CSAIFYQGVREKLFF

clone_size: many
v_call: TRBV2
d_call: -
j_call: TRBJ2-7
cdr3_length: 13
cdr3_nt: TGTGCCAGCCGGGGGATAGCGAGCTACGAGCAGTACTTC
cdr3_aa: CASRGIASYEQYF

clone_size: many
v_call: TRBV30
d_call: -
j_call: TRBJ1-1
cdr3_length: 14
cdr3_nt: TGTGCCTGGAGTGTACCGGGGTTTGACACTGAAGCTTTCTTT
cdr3_aa: CAWSVPGFDTEAFF

clone_size: -
v_call: TRBV5-6
d_call: -
j_call: TRBJ2-3
cdr3_length: 14
cdr3_nt: TGTGCCAGCAGCTCTGACCCCAATCCAGATACGCAGTATTTT
cdr3_aa: CASSSDPNPDTQYF

clone_size: many
v_call: TRBV28
d_call: -
j_call: TRBJ1-5
cdr3_length: 16
cdr3_nt: TGTGCCAGCAGTTTGGAGAGGGGGGCAGGCAATCAGCCCCAGCATTTT
cdr3_aa: CASSLERGAGNQPQHF

clone_size: many
v_call: TRBV30
d_call: -
j_call: TRBJ1-1
cdr3_length: 12
cdr3_nt: TGTGCCTGGGGTCCGGGGGGCACTGAAGCTTTCTTT
cdr3_aa: CAWGPGGTEAFF

clone_size: many
v_call: TRBV27
d_call: -
j_call: TRBJ1-1
cdr3_length: 12
cdr3_nt: TGTGCCAGCAGTTTTTGGGGGGGTGAAGCTTTCTTT
cdr3_aa: CASSFWGGEAFF